The present TCR beta chain was sequenced within a study of blood T cell repertoires in COVID-19. Study-level background: Researchers got acute and convalescent COVID-19 samples from the United States, Italy and Spain. The cDNA or gDNA used as material had been derived from T cells, B-cell-depleted T cells, or PBMCs.

V lost 8 bases and J lost 4, with 23 bases in between. This CDR3 is built from 16 residues. Germline CDR1 is MNHEY and CDR2 is SMNVEV (reference sequence). Study processing details: Estimates of nucleated cell counts were drawn from the amplification of reference gene primers. Sequencing used immunoSEQ multiplex PCR; TCRdb keeps in-frame clones, though not all of them. The V and J calls and the clone size are those of that table, but D and trimming were determined from the DNA. Here the sample spans 150,000 to 200,000 clones, about nine tenths being singletons. The V call is TRBV27, the J call TRBJ1-2; possibly TRBD1 for D (5 bases). The TCR was taken from a man between 18 and 35 years old who had recovered from COVID-19. Sample: peripheral blood. The CDR3 DNA sequence: TGTGCCAGCCGCCGGGGGACCTTCTATTTGGGCTATGGCTACACCTTC. It specifies CASRRGTFYLGYGYTF.